This T cell receptor (beta chain) was sequenced during a study of CD8 T cells in Susac syndrome. Random hexamers served to reverse transcribe about 0.45 to 1 ug RNA. Amplification of the TCR beta CDR3 was carried out by immunoSEQ multiplex PCR, which spanned a total of 54 Vbeta and 13 Jbeta segments. TCRdb called the immunoSEQ multiplex PCR reads again in MiXCR, with one record for every CDR3 protein. The data show some 90,000 distinct CDR3 sequences, approximately 92% seen once. Study findings and constraints: Individuals included in the TCR sequencing and HLA analysis were acknowledged by the study to be relatively few in number.

The T cells that were sequenced for TCR beta were CD8+ and CD4+ cells from blood. TEMRA cells underwent FACS enrichment and CD8+ and CD4+ T cells underwent negative isolation. Worth noting for this clonotype: Its antigen is currently unknown.

The V and J ends lost 1 base and 0 bases respectively, with 10 bases between them. Looked up from germline, CDR1 is MGHRA and CDR2 is YSYEKL. The CDR3 runs to 16 residues. The clonotype was recovered from a human donor in good health. Sequences were obtained from CD8+ T cells from PBMCs. The chain couples TRBV4-1 to TRBJ2-4; TRBD1 might be the D (6 bases). CDR3 sequence: CASSQGQDLAKNIQYF. In nucleotides, the CDR3 is TGCGCCAGCAGCCAAGGACAGGACCTAGCCAAAAACATTCAGTACTTC.